This is a list of T cell receptor beta chains from one sample in a study of metastatic and nonmetastatic thyroid tumors. Using MiXCR, TCRdb re-called clones from the PCR reads. Among around 40,000 clones listed, roughly 17% were seen once. The sequencing sample was made of blood. The receptors shown here come from a male donor with papillary thyroid cancer or a benign thyroid nodule (not recorded which). Some clones in this sample may be carry-over from other donors' samples. The CDR3 runs from the conserved cysteine through the conserved F or W. A D gene is named only where the DNA matches it firmly. Only some rows state a clone size, as once, few, many or a class for expanded clones.

CDR3 DNA: TGTGCCAGTTTAGGGACGGGGTCCTCTGGGGCCAACGTCCTGACTTTC
CDR3 protein: CASLGTGSSGANVLTF
D gene: .
clone size: many
J gene: TRBJ2-6
V gene: TRBV12-3/TRBV12-4

CDR3 DNA: TGTGCCAGCAGTCAAAAGTTGGCCAGTACCGGGGAGCTGTTTTTT
CDR3 protein: CASSQKLASTGELFF
D gene: .
clone size: many
J gene: TRBJ2-2
V gene: TRBV16

CDR3 DNA: TGTGCCAGCAGCTTAGCGGGGGGGCACTATGGCTACACCTTC
CDR3 protein: CASSLAGGHYGYTF
D gene: .
clone size: many
J gene: TRBJ1-2
V gene: TRBV7-9

CDR3 DNA: TGTGCCAGCTCACCGGTAACTAGCGGGCCCGCTAGCACAGATACGCAGTATTTT
CDR3 protein: CASSPVTSGPASTDTQYF
D gene: TRBD2
clone size: many
J gene: TRBJ2-3
V gene: TRBV18

CDR3 DNA: TGTGCCAGCAGTTACCGTCGACAGGGTATGAATGGCTACACCTTC
CDR3 protein: CASSYRRQGMNGYTF
D gene: TRBD1
clone size: many
J gene: TRBJ1-2
V gene: TRBV6-5

CDR3 DNA: TGCAGTGCTACAGTGGTTGGCGGGAGTGGGTCGCGGGAGACCCAGTACTTC
CDR3 protein: CSATVVGGSGSRETQYF
D gene: TRBD2
clone size: many
J gene: TRBJ2-5
V gene: TRBV20-1

CDR3 DNA: TGTGCCAGCAGCGGGGTGGTGGGGGGGCAGGACAATGAGCAGTCCTTC
CDR3 protein: CASSGVVGGQDNEQSF
D gene: .
clone size: many
J gene: TRBJ2-1
V gene: TRBV6-6

CDR3 DNA: TGTGCCAGTAGTATCAGGGCCGCTAGCACAGATACGCAGTATTTT
CDR3 protein: CASSIRAASTDTQYF
D gene: .
clone size: medium-sized
J gene: TRBJ2-3
V gene: TRBV19

CDR3 DNA: TGTGCCAGCAGTGAATCGGGGGCTGGGGCCAACGTCCTGACTTTC
CDR3 protein: CASSESGAGANVLTF
D gene: .
clone size: .
J gene: TRBJ2-6
V gene: TRBV6-1

CDR3 DNA: TGTGCCAGCAGTTACTCGAGAGGGGGGACTGAGCAGTTCTTC
CDR3 protein: CASSYSRGGTEQFF
D gene: .
clone size: many
J gene: TRBJ2-1
V gene: TRBV6-6

CDR3 DNA: TGTGCTAGTGGTTTAGAGACTAGCGTGAGCTGGACCTCCTACAATGAGCAGTTCTTC
CDR3 protein: CASGLETSVSWTSYNEQFF
D gene: TRBD2
clone size: few
J gene: TRBJ2-1
V gene: TRBV12-5

CDR3 DNA: TGTGCCACCAGTGCCGGCAGTCAAGCTTTCTTT
CDR3 protein: CATSAGSQAFF
D gene: .
clone size: .
J gene: TRBJ1-1
V gene: TRBV24-1

CDR3 DNA: TGTGCCAGCAGCCTGCGACAGGGAGGAGACAAAACCTACAATGAGAAGTTCTTC
CDR3 protein: CASSLRQGGDKTYNEKFF
D gene: .
clone size: .
J gene: TRBJ2-1
V gene: TRBV14

CDR3 DNA: TGTGCCAGCAGCTCACCGGGCCAAGGGACGGAGACCCAGTACTTC
CDR3 protein: CASSSPGQGTETQYF
D gene: .
clone size: .
J gene: TRBJ2-5
V gene: TRBV11-2

CDR3 DNA: TGCAGTGCGGTGGTACAGCAAACTTATGGTTACACCTTC
CDR3 protein: CSAVVQQTYGYTF
D gene: .
clone size: few
J gene: TRBJ1-2
V gene: TRBV20-1

CDR3 DNA: TGTGCCATCAGTGAGTCTCCGTGGGCAGGGCAAGAGACACAGTACTTC
CDR3 protein: CAISESPWAGQETQYF
D gene: .
clone size: few
J gene: TRBJ2-5
V gene: TRBV10-3

CDR3 DNA: TGTGCCAGCAGTTACGAGGACAGCAGGTACAATGAGCAGTTCTTC
CDR3 protein: CASSYEDSRYNEQFF
D gene: .
clone size: few
J gene: TRBJ2-1
V gene: TRBV6-5

CDR3 DNA: TGTGCTAGCAGCTTAGCACCAACAGGGTTGGGGACAGATACGCAGTATTTT
CDR3 protein: CASSLAPTGLGTDTQYF
D gene: .
clone size: medium-sized
J gene: TRBJ2-3
V gene: TRBV7-7

CDR3 DNA: TGTGCCACCAGACTCTCGGGGGCGACAGGAACTAGCACAGATACGCAGTATTTT
CDR3 protein: CATRLSGATGTSTDTQYF
D gene: .
clone size: many
J gene: TRBJ2-3
V gene: TRBV27

CDR3 DNA: TGTGCCAGCAGTGGCTGGGTGGGTGGCTACACCTTC
CDR3 protein: CASSGWVGGYTF
D gene: .
clone size: many
J gene: TRBJ1-2
V gene: TRBV6-1

CDR3 DNA: TGTGCCAGCAGCGTAGTTGGGGACAATGAGCAGTTCTTC
CDR3 protein: CASSVVGDNEQFF
D gene: .
clone size: many
J gene: TRBJ2-1
V gene: TRBV9

CDR3 DNA: TGTGCCAGCAGTTTACAGGGATTTGGCTACACCTTC
CDR3 protein: CASSLQGFGYTF
D gene: .
clone size: medium-sized
J gene: TRBJ1-2
V gene: TRBV12-3/TRBV12-4

CDR3 DNA: TGTGCCAGCAGCTTAGGTAGGGGGGAAGGACATGGAACCTACAATGAGCAGTTCTTC
CDR3 protein: CASSLGRGEGHGTYNEQFF
D gene: .
clone size: many
J gene: TRBJ2-1
V gene: TRBV7-8

CDR3 DNA: TGCGCCAGCAGCTTGGGGATGAACACTGAAGCTTTCTTT
CDR3 protein: CASSLGMNTEAFF
D gene: .
clone size: many
J gene: TRBJ1-1
V gene: TRBV5-1

CDR3 DNA: TGTGCCAGCAGGTCACCGGGGCTCCAAGAGACCCAGTACTTC
CDR3 protein: CASRSPGLQETQYF
D gene: .
clone size: many
J gene: TRBJ2-5
V gene: TRBV7-3

CDR3 DNA: TGCGCCACCCAGCGGGCAGGGGGCACCGGGGAGCTGTTTTTT
CDR3 protein: CATQRAGGTGELFF
D gene: .
clone size: many
J gene: TRBJ2-2
V gene: TRBV10-2

CDR3 DNA: TGTGCCATCAGCCAGGGAGATACGCAGTATTTT
CDR3 protein: CAISQGDTQYF
D gene: .
clone size: few
J gene: TRBJ2-3
V gene: TRBV7-6

CDR3 DNA: TGTGCCAGCAGTTTTGGTGGGACTAGCGGCGAGCAGTACTTC
CDR3 protein: CASSFGGTSGEQYF
D gene: TRBD2
clone size: medium-sized
J gene: TRBJ2-7
V gene: TRBV12-3/TRBV12-4